Listed below are T cell receptor beta chains from one sample, sequenced in a study of Ad26.COV2.S vaccination and SARS-CoV-2 variants. Sequenced by immunoSEQ multiplex PCR; TCRdb stores in-frame clones only, minus some. The repertoire has roughly 380,000 clones, 70% to 90% of them found once; the top ten carry roughly 3.3%. Sequencing used peripheral blood, obtained in a trial of Ad26.COV2.S vaccine versus placebo. These receptors were obtained from a person between 18 and 59 years old who received the Ad26.COV2.S COVID-19 vaccine or a placebo. Both conserved end residues are part of each CDR3. A D gene is named only where the DNA matches it firmly. Clone sizes are given selectively: once, few, many, or a class where the clone is expanded.

abundance	d_gene	v_gene	j_gene	CDR3aa	CDR3nt
-	-	TRBV6-5	TRBJ2-7	CASSYSFQKPYEQYF	TGTGCCAGCAGTTACTCGTTTCAGAAACCCTACGAGCAGTACTTC
-	-	TRBV6-5	TRBJ2-2	CASSYTGPHTGELFF	TGTGCCAGCAGTTACACCGGGCCTCACACCGGGGAGCTGTTTTTT
few	-	TRBV7-8	TRBJ1-4	CASRPAGVEKLFF	TGTGCCAGCAGGCCGGCGGGGGTTGAAAAACTGTTTTTT
-	TRBD1	TRBV5-4	TRBJ2-7	CASSKGQDYEQYF	TGTGCCAGCAGCAAGGGACAGGATTACGAGCAGTACTTC
-	TRBD1	TRBV10-3	TRBJ2-1	CAITETGGIPLNEQFF	TGTGCCATCACTGAAACAGGGGGTATCCCGTTGAATGAGCAGTTCTTC
-	-	TRBV7-9	TRBJ2-3	CASSLEGYTQYF	TGTGCCAGCAGCTTAGAAGGTTATACGCAGTATTTT
-	-	TRBV15	TRBJ1-2	CATSRGAASGGYTF	TGTGCCACCAGCAGAGGGGCAGCCTCTGGGGGCTACACCTTC
-	TRBD1	TRBV18	TRBJ1-2	CASSPQRAGGGYTF	TGTGCCAGCTCACCACAGCGGGCAGGGGGCGGCTACACCTTC
-	-	TRBV19	TRBJ2-1	CASREGYNEQFF	TGTGCCAGTAGAGAGGGATACAATGAGCAGTTCTTC
-	-	TRBV30	TRBJ1-1	CAWRVRGTGAEAFF	TGTGCCTGGAGAGTTAGGGGGACTGGGGCTGAAGCTTTCTTT
-	-	TRBV20-1	TRBJ1-2	CSATTRVGYTF	TGCAGTGCTACCACTCGTGTGGGCTACACCTTC
once	TRBD1	TRBV6-4	TRBJ2-1	CASSSGTGGRNEQFF	TGTGCCAGCAGTTCCGGGACAGGGGGTAGAAATGAGCAGTTCTTC
-	TRBD1	TRBV6-2/TRBV6-3	TRBJ1-5	CASSHPLGGEWGQPQHF	TGTGCCAGCAGCCACCCTCTAGGGGGCGAGTGGGGTCAGCCCCAGCATTTT
-	-	TRBV19	TRBJ1-1	CASSTPPGGRATEAFF	TGTGCCAGTAGCACTCCCCCAGGCGGAAGGGCCACTGAAGCTTTCTTT
-	TRBD2	TRBV13	TRBJ2-3	CASSRRGGRTDTQYF	TGTGCCAGCAGCCGGCGGGGGGGGCGGACAGATACGCAGTATTTT
-	-	TRBV4-1	TRBJ2-3	CASSQEGYTQYF	TGCGCCAGCAGCCAAGAAGGGTATACGCAGTATTTT
-	TRBD2	TRBV7-2	TRBJ2-3	CASSLFTPAGGSGDTQYF	TGTGCCAGCAGCTTATTCACCCCAGCGGGGGGAAGTGGAGATACGCAGTATTTT
-	-	TRBV27	TRBJ2-3	CASGLVATDTQYF	TGTGCCAGCGGATTGGTAGCCACAGATACGCAGTATTTT
-	-	TRBV12-3/TRBV12-4	TRBJ2-3	CASSLRDTQYF	TGTGCCAGCAGTTTGCGAGATACGCAGTATTTT
-	-	TRBV11-3	TRBJ2-3	CASSPRGPTDTQYF	TGTGCCAGCAGCCCTCGAGGGCCCACAGATACGCAGTATTTT
once	-	TRBV21-1	TRBJ1-1	CASSNRGGDRGMNTEAFF	TGTGCCAGCAGCAACAGAGGAGGGGACAGGGGAATGAACACTGAAGCTTTCTTT
-	-	TRBV7-2	TRBJ2-2	CASSPRGVVAGELFF	TGTGCCAGCAGCCCAAGGGGGGTTGTGGCCGGGGAGCTGTTTTTT
-	TRBD1	TRBV6-2/TRBV6-3	TRBJ1-4	CASSHPGQLNEKLFF	TGTGCCAGCAGTCACCCGGGACAGCTTAATGAAAAACTGTTTTTT
-	-	TRBV5-1	TRBJ2-7	CASSYWSSGEQYF	TGCGCCAGCAGCTATTGGTCTTCGGGGGAGCAGTACTTC
-	-	TRBV5-1	TRBJ2-5	CGKRPSRETQYF	TGCGGGAAAAGGCCCTCTAGGGAGACCCAGTACTTC
once	-	TRBV29-1	TRBJ1-1	CSVTVTEAFF	TGCAGCGTAACGGTCACTGAAGCTTTCTTT
-	TRBD1	TRBV6-5	TRBJ1-6	CASSYDRANSPLHF	TGTGCCAGCAGTTACGACAGGGCTAATTCACCCCTCCACTTT
-	TRBD1	TRBV24-1	TRBJ2-1	CATSSGGGNFNEQFF	TGTGCCACCAGTTCAGGGGGCGGGAACTTCAATGAGCAGTTCTTC
-	TRBD2	TRBV5-1	TRBJ2-5	CASSSLAGALLETQYF	TGCGCCAGCAGCTCTCTAGCGGGGGCCCTACTGGAGACCCAGTACTTC
-	-	TRBV12-5	TRBJ2-3	CASGLGQRGADTQYF	TGTGCTAGTGGTTTGGGACAGAGGGGCGCAGATACGCAGTATTTT
-	TRBD1	TRBV5-1	TRBJ2-2	CATSPWTGKTYTGELFF	TGCGCCACCTCCCCGTGGACAGGGAAAACGTACACCGGGGAGCTGTTTTTT
-	-	TRBV7-9	TRBJ1-3	CASSLQGFGNTIYF	TGTGCCAGCAGTCTCCAGGGGTTCGGAAACACCATATATTTT
once	TRBD1	TRBV7-2	TRBJ1-2	CASSLGQGAIYGYTF	TGTGCCAGCAGCCTGGGACAGGGGGCGATCTATGGCTACACCTTC
-	-	TRBV9	TRBJ1-2	CASSSDEGFNYGYTF	TGTGCCAGCAGCTCCGATGAGGGCTTTAACTATGGCTACACCTTC
-	-	TRBV1	TRBJ1-2	CTSSQGDRADGYTF	TGCACCAGCAGCCAAGGGGACAGGGCGGATGGCTACACCTTC
-	-	TRBV3-1/TRBV3-2	TRBJ2-1	CASSQDVGGPYNEQFF	TGTGCCAGCAGCCAAGACGTGGGGGGACCCTACAATGAGCAGTTCTTC
-	-	TRBV6-5	TRBJ1-6	CASSSLPYSNSPLHF	TGTGCCAGCAGTTCCCTACCCTACTCAAATTCACCCCTCCACTTT
-	TRBD1	TRBV5-1	TRBJ1-6	CASSEGQGFSPLHF	TGCGCCAGCAGCGAGGGACAGGGATTTTCACCCCTCCACTTT
-	-	TRBV18	TRBJ1-1	CASSPAGGESTEAFF	TGTGCCAGCTCCCCCGCCGGGGGAGAGAGCACTGAAGCTTTCTTT
-	TRBD2	TRBV28	TRBJ2-1	CASSLLASGYYNEQFF	TGTGCCAGCAGTTTACTTGCTAGCGGCTATTACAATGAGCAGTTCTTC
once	TRBD2	TRBV19	TRBJ2-6	CASSPAGAGANVLTF	TGTGCCAGTAGTCCCGCGGGGGCTGGGGCCAACGTCCTGACTTTC
-	TRBD2	TRBV7-6	TRBJ2-1	CASSTPLAGGTNEQFF	TGTGCCAGTTCAACCCCACTAGCGGGGGGGACAAATGAGCAGTTCTTC
-	-	TRBV11-2	TRBJ2-1	CASSGAGSYNEQFF	TGTGCCAGCAGCGGAGCCGGTTCCTACAATGAGCAGTTCTTC
once	-	TRBV6-5	TRBJ2-1	CASKWGGGIIEQFF	TGTGCCAGCAAATGGGGGGGCGGTATTATTGAGCAGTTCTTC
-	TRBD1	TRBV7-2	TRBJ1-2	CASRYLDRYYGYTF	TGTGCCAGCAGATATTTGGACAGGTACTATGGCTACACCTTC
-	TRBD1	TRBV7-2	TRBJ2-1	CASSLAAGGNEQFF	TGTGCCAGCAGCTTAGCAGCAGGGGGCAATGAGCAGTTCTTC
-	TRBD2	TRBV7-6	TRBJ2-3	CASSLGRGGRDTQYF	TGTGCCAGCAGCTTAGGGCGGGGGGGAAGAGATACGCAGTATTTT
-	-	TRBV5-4	TRBJ2-2	CASSLRGGTGELFF	TGTGCCAGCAGCTTGCGGGGAGGCACCGGGGAGCTGTTTTTT